This TCR beta chain is drawn from a study of regulatory T cells in long-lasting Graves disease. Study-wide context: Over 5 years on antithyroid drugs plus positive TSH receptor antibodies marked Graves' disease as persistent. Findings and caveats of the study: Among persistent patients, a larger number of public clonotypes were shared (roughly 2,700) than among newly diagnosed patients (about 970). Repertoires from persistent disease leaned toward TRBV28, TRBJ1-2 and TRBJ2-5.

As to time point: persistent/refractory GD, antithyroid drugs over 5 years with positive TRAb. From RNA extracted from PBMCs, the TCR library was made. Germline V gene data show CDR1 as DFQATT and CDR2 as SNEGSKA (reference sequence). Trimming took 6 bases from V and 7 from J; bases not matched to a gene: 10. This CDR3 contains 14 residues. According to the study, TCR beta libraries were built with iRepertoire HTBI primers and CDR3-region Arm-PCR. In the source study's methods: Across all samples, more than 60 TRBV segments and 15 or so TRBJ segments were identified. TCRdb re-analysed the multiplex PCR reads in MiXCR, keeping a single row per CDR3 protein. The V and J calls shown here were made by TCRdb, not taken from the authors' results. The table has hundreds of thousands of distinct CDR3 sequences, 21% seen once. Only a few counts were recorded for this clonotype. The target antigen is unknown.

The chain couples TRBV20-1 to TRBJ2-2; TRBD1 aligns across 8 bases. The origin of this receptor is a female donor with Graves disease. The sample consisted of peripheral blood mononuclear cells (PBMCs), taken when the disease was refractory, from a patient treated with antithyroid drugs. The CDR3 spells CSALGAGGYGELFF. DNA for the CDR3: TGCAGTGCCCTGGGGGCAGGGGGCTACGGGGAGCTGTTTTTT.